Listed below are T cell receptor beta chains from one sample, sequenced in a study of T cells in Graves' hyperthyroidism and ophthalmopathy. Using its own MiXCR run on the multiplex PCR reads, TCRdb lists one record per CDR3 protein. This table holds about 380,000 distinct CDR3 sequences, roughly 15% found once. Sequencing was performed on blood. The receptors here all came from a woman aged 25-40 years with Graves' ophthalmopathy. CDR3s include the opening cysteine and the closing phenylalanine or tryptophan. A D gene is named only where the DNA matches it firmly. The size of a clone is reported for some rows only, either as once, few or many, or as a class for expanded clones.

j_call v_call cdr3_length clone_size d_call cdr3_nt cdr3_aa
TRBJ1-1 TRBV20-1 17 NA TRBD1 TGCAGTGCTAGAGGCGACCTTTGGACAGGGGGGAACACTGAAGCTTTCTTT CSARGDLWTGGNTEAFF
TRBJ1-1 TRBV20-1 12 many NA TGCAGTGCTAGACAAGTGGACACTGAAGCTTTCTTT CSARQVDTEAFF
TRBJ1-1 TRBV4-1 14 NA NA TGCGCCAGCAGCCCGGGACCACTGATCACTGAAGCTTTCTTT CASSPGPLITEAFF
TRBJ2-5 TRBV7-9 14 NA NA TGTGCCAGCAGCTTAGTGGGGACTGGAGAGACCCAGTACTTC CASSLVGTGETQYF
TRBJ2-5 TRBV11-2 15 many NA TGTGCCAGCAGCTTAGATTCAGGGGACGAAGAGACCCAGTACTTC CASSLDSGDEETQYF
TRBJ2-3 TRBV3-1 16 many NA TGTGCCAGCAGCAGGACTCCCAATCCCCCCACAGATACGCAGTATTTT CASSRTPNPPTDTQYF
TRBJ2-4 TRBV12-3/TRBV12-4 15 many TRBD2 TGTGCCAGCAGTGGCGGGGGGAGGTCCAAAAACATTCAGTACTTC CASSGGGRSKNIQYF
TRBJ2-7 TRBV28 12 many NA TGTGCCAGCAGCGTCGGGTCCGACGAGCAGTACTTC CASSVGSDEQYF
TRBJ2-3 TRBV28 15 many TRBD2 TGTGCCAGCTGCTCCGGGACTAGCTTCGCAGATACGCAGTATTTT CASCSGTSFADTQYF
TRBJ2-7 TRBV29-1 13 NA TRBD1 TGCAGCGTTGGGACAGGGGGTACCTACGAGCGGTACTTC CSVGTGGTYERYF
TRBJ1-6 TRBV5-1 15 NA NA TGCGCCAGCAGCTTGGTGGGTTTAGTCGATTCACCCCTCCACTTT CASSLVGLVDSPLHF
TRBJ1-5 TRBV2 17 many TRBD1 TGTGCCAGCAGTCACCCGGGACAGCAGTATAGCAATCAGCCCCAGCATTTT CASSHPGQQYSNQPQHF
TRBJ1-4 TRBV10-2 13 NA NA TGCGCCAGCGTGGGTTTTATTAATGAAAAACTGTTTTTT CASVGFINEKLFF
TRBJ1-2 TRBV7-3 13 NA TRBD1 TGTGCCAGCAGCTTGACAGGGTACTATGGCTACACCTTC CASSLTGYYGYTF
TRBJ2-4 TRBV20-1 12 many NA TGCAGTGCCGCCAGGGGGGGGGACATTCAGTACTTC CSAARGGDIQYF
TRBJ2-3 TRBV11-1 13 many NA TGTGCCAGCAGCTTAAATAGGGCAGATACGCAGTATTTT CASSLNRADTQYF
TRBJ2-2 TRBV2 11 many NA TGTGCCAGCAGTGTGCTTGGGGAGCTGTTTTTT CASSVLGELFF
TRBJ2-1 TRBV6-1 18 many TRBD2 TGTGCCAGCAGCCCACTCGCGTGGGGAGCGGGGCTAGGTGGTGAGCAGTTCTTC CASSPLAWGAGLGGEQFF
TRBJ2-3 TRBV7-9 17 NA TRBD2 TGTGCCAGCAGCTTCGCCCCTAGCGGGGTAGAGGCAGATACGCAGTATTTT CASSFAPSGVEADTQYF
TRBJ2-4 TRBV20-1 15 few NA TGCAGTGCAAAACAGCTAGCAACAGCCAAAAACATTCAGTACTTC CSAKQLATAKNIQYF
TRBJ1-5 TRBV12-3/TRBV12-4 15 many NA TGTGCCAGCAGATCAGGGGTAGGGGGCAATCAGCCCCAGCATTTT CASRSGVGGNQPQHF
TRBJ1-2 TRBV28 15 many NA TGTGCCAGCAGTCCGGGCCGATCATCGTACTATGGCTACACCTTC CASSPGRSSYYGYTF
TRBJ2-3 TRBV30 14 many TRBD2 TGTGCCTGGAGCCCGGGACTAGCAACAGATACGCAGTATTTT CAWSPGLATDTQYF
TRBJ1-4 TRBV11-2 12 NA NA TGTGCCAGCAGCCCCACCGATGAAAAACTGTTTTTT CASSPTDEKLFF
TRBJ2-3 TRBV28 15 many TRBD1 TGTGCCAGCAGTCAGGGCCCGACAGGGCGCGATACGCAGTATTTT CASSQGPTGRDTQYF
TRBJ2-2 TRBV11-2 15 many NA TGTGCCAGCACCTTGGGGGTCCTCGAAACCGGGGAGCTGTTTTTT CASTLGVLETGELFF
TRBJ1-1 TRBV4-1 15 few TRBD1 TGCGCCAGCAGCCCTCTGACAGGGGCCCCCTCAGGAGCTTTCTTT CASSPLTGAPSGAFF
TRBJ2-3 TRBV2 13 many NA TGTGCCAGCAGCACCGGGCACACAGATACGCAGTATTTT CASSTGHTDTQYF
TRBJ2-7 TRBV29-1 15 NA NA TGCAGCGTGTCCCCGCCAGGAGGGGGGACCTACGAGCAGTACTTC CSVSPPGGGTYEQYF
TRBJ1-6 TRBV20-1 14 few TRBD1 TGCAGTGCTAGCGTGACAGGGATTAATTCACCCCTCCACTTT CSASVTGINSPLHF
TRBJ2-1 TRBV27 16 many NA TGTGCCAGCAGTAGGACAGATTTCAGCTCCTACAATGAGCAGTTCTTC CASSRTDFSSYNEQFF
TRBJ2-3 TRBV20-1 12 NA NA TGCAGTGCTAGAGACAGTCCACCCGGGCAGTATTTT CSARDSPPGQYF
TRBJ1-5 TRBV24-1 16 many NA TGTGCCACCAGTGTGGAGGGACCCTTATTCAATCAGCCCCAGCATTTT CATSVEGPLFNQPQHF
TRBJ1-5 TRBV12-3/TRBV12-4 14 many TRBD1 TGTGCCAGCAGCTTACAGGGGAGCAATCAGCCCCAGCATTTT CASSLQGSNQPQHF
TRBJ1-4 TRBV4-1 12 few NA TGCGCCAGCAGCCTTCCGGGCCCGAAACTGTTTTTT CASSLPGPKLFF
TRBJ2-1 TRBV12-3/TRBV12-4 16 many NA TGTGCCAGCAGGCCACGGCGTGGGCTGGCGAACAATGAGCAGTTCTTC CASRPRRGLANNEQFF
TRBJ1-1 TRBV20-1 15 many TRBD1 TGCAGTGCTAGGGACCGGGACAGGGGTCGAACTGAAGCTTTCTTT CSARDRDRGRTEAFF